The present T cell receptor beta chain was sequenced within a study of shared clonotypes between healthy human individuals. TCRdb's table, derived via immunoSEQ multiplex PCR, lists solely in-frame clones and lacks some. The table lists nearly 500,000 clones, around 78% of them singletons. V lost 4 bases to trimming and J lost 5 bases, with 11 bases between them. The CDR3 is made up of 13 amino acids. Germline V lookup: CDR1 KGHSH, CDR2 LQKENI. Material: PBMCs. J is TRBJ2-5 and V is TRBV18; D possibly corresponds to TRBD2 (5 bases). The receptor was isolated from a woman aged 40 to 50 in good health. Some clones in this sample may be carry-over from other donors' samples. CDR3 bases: TGTGCCAGCTCACAACGGGAAGGGGAGACCCAGTACTTC. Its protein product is CASSQREGETQYF.